This T cell receptor beta chain appears in the sequencing data of a study of T cell responses to AZD1222 COVID-19 vaccine. About the research overall: Both about-4-week and about-12-week second-dose recipients were combined. Points from the study as a whole: There were mostly white British donors and more females than males, and clonal diversity was possibly underestimated. Seropositive status at baseline applied to only a handful of AZD1222 recipients.

A note on this clone: Its antigen is not identified.

Produced via immunoSEQ multiplex PCR; TCRdb's table is partial and in-frame only. Seen here are 150,000 or so clones, 80% to 90% observed once, and the top ten hold roughly 4.7%. Sequencing was performed on peripheral blood, taken on day 0 of AZD1222 vaccination. The sequence was collected from an adult in good health.

CDR3 nucleotide sequence: TGTGCCAGCAGTCCGGATATTGGCTACACCTTC. It yields the protein CASSPDIGYTF. The chain joins TRBV6-2 or TRBV6-3 to TRBJ1-2; D not certain. The CDR3 has 11 amino acids. The V and J ends lost 5 bases and 7 bases respectively, with 8 bases between them. Germline CDR1 reads MNHEY; CDR2 reads SVGEGT.